This TCR beta chain was obtained from a study of T cells in tuberculosis. Background on the study: The T cells targeted glucose monomycolate, a mycobacterial lipid, via CD1B.

Whole-study findings and limits: Low-affinity CD1B-GMM tetramer-binding T cells may have been missed.

Trimming at V came to 6 bases and at J to 2 bases, leaving 23 bases not matched to a gene. The germline V gene encodes CDR1 MDHEN and CDR2 SYDVKM. This CDR3 region has 20 residues. Assay used: immunoSEQ multiplex PCR; TCRdb lists only in-frame clones, some missing. The sample contains 60,000 or so clones, 80% to 85% of which appear only once. Sorting used thawed, overnight-rested PBMC stained with anti-CD3, a viability dye and GMM-loaded CD1B tetramer. CD1B tetramers were loaded with Rhodococcus equi-derived C32 glucose monomycolate. Sequencing input: CD1b-GMM tetramer-negative cells sorted from PBMCs. The chain is built from TRBV28 and TRBJ2-3; 7 positions agree with TRBD2. The TCR comes from an adult woman with latent tuberculosis. CDR3 sequence (DNA): TGTGCCAGCAGCCGGGGGGAGGGTTCCCGGGCTTGGGGGGTCACAGATACGCAGTATTTT. Residues: CASSRGEGSRAWGVTDTQYF. The full variable domain, its missing parts supplied by reference TRBV28 and TRBJ2-3, is DVKVTQSSRYLVKRTGEKVFLECVQDMDHENMFWYRQDPGLGLRLIYFSYDVKMKEKGDIPEGYSVSREKKERFSLILESASTNQTSMYLCASSRGEGSRAWGVTDTQYFGPGTRLTVL.